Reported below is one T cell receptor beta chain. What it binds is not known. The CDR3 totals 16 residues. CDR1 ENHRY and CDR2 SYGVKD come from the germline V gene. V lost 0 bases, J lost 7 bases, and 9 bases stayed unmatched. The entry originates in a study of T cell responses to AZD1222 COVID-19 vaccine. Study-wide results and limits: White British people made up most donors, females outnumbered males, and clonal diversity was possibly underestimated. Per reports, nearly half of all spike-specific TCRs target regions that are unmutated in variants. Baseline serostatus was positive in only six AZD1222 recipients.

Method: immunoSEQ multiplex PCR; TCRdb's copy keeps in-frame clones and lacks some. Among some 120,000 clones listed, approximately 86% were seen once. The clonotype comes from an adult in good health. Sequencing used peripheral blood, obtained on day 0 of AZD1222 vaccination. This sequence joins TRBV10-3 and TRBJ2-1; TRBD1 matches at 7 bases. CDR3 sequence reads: CAISESTNRGRNEQFF. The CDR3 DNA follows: TGTGCCATCAGTGAGTCGACTAACAGGGGTAGGAATGAGCAGTTCTTC.